This TCR beta chain comes out of a study of beta chain features in type 1 diabetes. This clone was recorded a few times. Its cognate antigen is unknown. Expressed TCRB transcripts were sequenced because the entire RNA isolate underwent reverse transcription. TCRdb's table, derived via immunoSEQ multiplex PCR, lists solely in-frame clones and lacks some. The table has hundreds of thousands of clones, approximately 13% seen once. Study-wide results and caveats: VDJ junctions sequenced from type 1 diabetes patients showed fewer insertions and more deletions.

This TCR derives from a man in his thirties or forties in good health. The specimen was naive CD4+ T cells from blood.

CDR3 loop: CATTDRSYEQYF. CDR3 DNA sequence: TGTGCCACTACGGACAGAAGCTACGAGCAGTACTTC. V usage is TRBV6-6 and J usage is TRBJ2-7; tentative D call: TRBD1 (6 bases). V dropped 10 bases and J dropped 3 bases, with 13 bases sitting between them. Germline CDR1 and CDR2: MNHNY and SVGAGI (reference sequence). CDR3 length: 12 residues.